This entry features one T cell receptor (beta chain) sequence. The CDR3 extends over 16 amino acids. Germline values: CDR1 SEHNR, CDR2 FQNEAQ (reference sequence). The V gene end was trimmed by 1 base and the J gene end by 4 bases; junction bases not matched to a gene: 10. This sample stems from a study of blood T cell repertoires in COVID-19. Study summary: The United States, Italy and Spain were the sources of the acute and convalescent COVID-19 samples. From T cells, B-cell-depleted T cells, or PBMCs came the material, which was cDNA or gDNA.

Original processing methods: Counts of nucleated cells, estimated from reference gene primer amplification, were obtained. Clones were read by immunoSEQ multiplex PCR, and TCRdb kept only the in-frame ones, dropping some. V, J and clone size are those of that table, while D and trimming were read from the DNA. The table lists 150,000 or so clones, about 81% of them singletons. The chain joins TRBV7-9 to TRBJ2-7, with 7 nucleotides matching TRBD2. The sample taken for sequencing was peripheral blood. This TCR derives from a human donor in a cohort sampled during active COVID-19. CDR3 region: CASSLVREGGPYEQYF. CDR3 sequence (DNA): TGTGCCAGCAGCTTAGTAAGGGAGGGAGGGCCTTACGAGCAGTACTTC.